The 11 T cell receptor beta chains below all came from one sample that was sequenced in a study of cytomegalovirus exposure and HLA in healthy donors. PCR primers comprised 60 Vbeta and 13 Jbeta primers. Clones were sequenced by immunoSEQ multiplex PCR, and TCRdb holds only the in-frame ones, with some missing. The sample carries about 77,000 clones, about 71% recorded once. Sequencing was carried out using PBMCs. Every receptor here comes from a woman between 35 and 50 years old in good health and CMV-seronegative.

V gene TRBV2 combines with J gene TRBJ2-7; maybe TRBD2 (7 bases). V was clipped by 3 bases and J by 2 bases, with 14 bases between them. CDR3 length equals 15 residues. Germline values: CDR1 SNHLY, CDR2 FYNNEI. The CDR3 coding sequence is TGTGCCAGCAGTGACCGGCCGGGGGGCCCCTACGAGCAGTACTTC. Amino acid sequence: CASSDRPGGPYEQYF.

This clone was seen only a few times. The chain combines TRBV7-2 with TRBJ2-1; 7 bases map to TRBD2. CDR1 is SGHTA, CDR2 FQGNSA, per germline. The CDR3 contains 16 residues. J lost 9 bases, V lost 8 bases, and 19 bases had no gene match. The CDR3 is CASQSGWGRASSEQFF. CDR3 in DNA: TGTGCCAGCCAATCAGGGTGGGGGAGGGCCTCTAGTGAGCAGTTCTTC.

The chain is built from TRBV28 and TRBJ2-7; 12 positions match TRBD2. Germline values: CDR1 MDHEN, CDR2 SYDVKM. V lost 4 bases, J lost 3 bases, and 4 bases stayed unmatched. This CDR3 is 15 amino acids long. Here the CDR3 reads CASSSPTSGSYEQYF. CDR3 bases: TGTGCCAGCAGTTCCCCGACTAGCGGGAGCTACGAGCAGTACTTC.

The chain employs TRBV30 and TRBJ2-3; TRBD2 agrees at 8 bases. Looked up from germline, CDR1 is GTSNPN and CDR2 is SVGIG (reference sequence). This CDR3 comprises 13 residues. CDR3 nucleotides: TGTGCTCGGGGGGGGAGGAGCACAGATACGCAGTATTTT. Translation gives CARGGRSTDTQYF.

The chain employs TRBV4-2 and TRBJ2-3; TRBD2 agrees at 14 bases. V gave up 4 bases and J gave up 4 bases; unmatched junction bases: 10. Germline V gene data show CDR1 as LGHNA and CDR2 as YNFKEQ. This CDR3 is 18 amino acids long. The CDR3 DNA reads TGTGCCAGCAGCCCCGGGACTAGCGGGGGCCGGAGGGCAGATACGCAGTATTTT. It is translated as CASSPGTSGGRRADTQYF.

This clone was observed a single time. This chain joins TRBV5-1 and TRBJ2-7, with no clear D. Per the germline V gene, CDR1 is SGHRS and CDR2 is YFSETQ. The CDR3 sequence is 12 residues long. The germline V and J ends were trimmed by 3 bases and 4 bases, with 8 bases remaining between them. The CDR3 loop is CASSSQAYEQYF. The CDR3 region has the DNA TGCGCCAGCAGCTCCCAGGCGTACGAGCAGTACTTC.

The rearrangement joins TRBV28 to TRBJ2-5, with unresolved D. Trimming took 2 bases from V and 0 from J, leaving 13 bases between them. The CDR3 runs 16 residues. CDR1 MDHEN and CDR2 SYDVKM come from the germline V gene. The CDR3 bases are TGTGCCAGCAGTTTAGGGCTTGGAACGAACCAAGAGACCCAGTACTTC. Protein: CASSLGLGTNQETQYF.

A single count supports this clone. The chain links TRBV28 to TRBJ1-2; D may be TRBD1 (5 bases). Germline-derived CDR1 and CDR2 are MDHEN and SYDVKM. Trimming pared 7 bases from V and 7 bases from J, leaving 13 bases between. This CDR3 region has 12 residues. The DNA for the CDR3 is TGTGCCAGCACAGGGTCAAGTAGTGGCTACACCTTC. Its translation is CASTGSSSGYTF.

Here the CDR3 reads CASSSLRDRANTIYF. In DNA, the CDR3 is TGTGCCAGCAGTTCTCTTAGGGACAGAGCAAACACCATATATTTT. J is TRBJ1-3 and V is TRBV11-2; 7 bases match TRBD1. The ends lost 6 bases at V and 6 bases at J; junction bases unmatched: 11. CDR1 and CDR2 (germline): SGHAT, FQNNGV. The CDR3 covers 15 residues.

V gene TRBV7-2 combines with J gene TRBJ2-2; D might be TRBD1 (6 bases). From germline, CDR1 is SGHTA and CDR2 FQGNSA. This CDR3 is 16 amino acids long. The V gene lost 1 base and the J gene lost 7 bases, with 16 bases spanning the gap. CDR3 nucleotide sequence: TGTGCCAGCAGCTTAGGGCAGATCAGGGGTGGCGGGGAGCTGTTTTTT. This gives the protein CASSLGQIRGGGELFF.

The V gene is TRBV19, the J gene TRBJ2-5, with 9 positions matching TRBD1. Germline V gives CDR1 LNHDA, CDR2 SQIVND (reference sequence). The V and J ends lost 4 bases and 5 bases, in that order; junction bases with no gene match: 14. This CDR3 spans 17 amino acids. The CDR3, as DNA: TGTGCCAGTAGTACCCCGTTGTCCGGGACAGGGCGGGAGACCCAGTACTTC. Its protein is CASSTPLSGTGRETQYF.